This TCR beta chain comes out of a study of cytomegalovirus exposure and HLA in healthy donors. Study observations and caveats: Compared with the approximately 680-donor mean, an Asian-associated ancestry cluster reportedly had fewer N-insertions, according to a later analysis.

This CDR3 has 14 amino acids. V lost 0 bases to trimming and J lost 2 bases, with 6 bases between them. Germline-derived CDR1 and CDR2 are SGDLS and YYNGEE. 13 Jbeta primers and 60 Vbeta primers were used for the PCR. Repertoires were generated with immunoSEQ multiplex PCR, while TCRdb's copy carries only in-frame clones and drops some. The sample consists of about 200,000 clones, roughly 84% of them appearing once. A note on this clone: Its antigen is undetermined.

The sequence came from a girl between 10 and 17 years old in good health and CMV-seronegative. This chain connects TRBV9 to TRBJ2-1; no reliable D call. Input material: PBMCs. The DNA for the CDR3 is TGTGCCAGCAGCGTAGGCCTAGCCTACAATGAGCAGTTCTTC. This encodes CASSVGLAYNEQFF.